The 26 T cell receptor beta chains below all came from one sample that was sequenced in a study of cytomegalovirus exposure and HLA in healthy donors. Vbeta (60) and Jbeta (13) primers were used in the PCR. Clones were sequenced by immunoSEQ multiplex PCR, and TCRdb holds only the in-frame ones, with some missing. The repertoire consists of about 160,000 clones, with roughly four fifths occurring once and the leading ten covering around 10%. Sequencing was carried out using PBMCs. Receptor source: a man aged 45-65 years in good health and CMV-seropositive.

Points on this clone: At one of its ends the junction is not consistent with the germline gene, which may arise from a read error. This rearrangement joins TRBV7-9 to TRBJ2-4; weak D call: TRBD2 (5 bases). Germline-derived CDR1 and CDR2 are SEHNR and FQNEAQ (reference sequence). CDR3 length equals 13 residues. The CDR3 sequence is CASSPLAKNSQYF. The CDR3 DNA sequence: TGTGCCAGCAGCCCTCTAGCCAAAAACAGTCAGTACTTC.

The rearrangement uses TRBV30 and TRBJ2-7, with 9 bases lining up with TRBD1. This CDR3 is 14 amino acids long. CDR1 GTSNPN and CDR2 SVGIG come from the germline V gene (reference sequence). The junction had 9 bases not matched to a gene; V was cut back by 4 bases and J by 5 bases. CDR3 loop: CAWKTTGGKDEQYF. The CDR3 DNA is TGTGCCTGGAAAACGACAGGGGGGAAGGACGAGCAGTACTTC.

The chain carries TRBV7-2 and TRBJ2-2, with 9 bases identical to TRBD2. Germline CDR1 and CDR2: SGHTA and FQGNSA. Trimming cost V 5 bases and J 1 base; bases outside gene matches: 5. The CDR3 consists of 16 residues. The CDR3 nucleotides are TGTGCCAGCAGCCGGTCGACTAGCGGGAACACCGGGGAGCTGTTTTTT. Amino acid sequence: CASSRSTSGNTGELFF.

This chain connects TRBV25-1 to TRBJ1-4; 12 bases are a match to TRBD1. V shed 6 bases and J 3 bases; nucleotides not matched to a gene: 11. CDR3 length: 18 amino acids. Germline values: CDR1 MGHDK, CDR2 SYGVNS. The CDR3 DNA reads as TGTGCCAGCAGCGGGACAGGGGGCGAACGGTTTGCTAATGAAAAACTGTTTTTT. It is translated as CASSGTGGERFANEKLFF.

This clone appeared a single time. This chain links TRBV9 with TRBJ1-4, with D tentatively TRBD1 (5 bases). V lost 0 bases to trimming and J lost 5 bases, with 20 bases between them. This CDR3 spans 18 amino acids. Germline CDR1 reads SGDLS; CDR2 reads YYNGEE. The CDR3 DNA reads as TGTGCCAGCAGCGTAGTTCCAGACCCGAGGAGGGGAAATGAAAAACTGTTTTTT. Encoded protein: CASSVVPDPRRGNEKLFF. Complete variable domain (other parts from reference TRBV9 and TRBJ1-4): DSGVTQTPKHLITATGQRVTLRCSPRSGDLSVYWYQQSLDQGLQFLIQYYNGEERAKGNILERFSAQQFPDLHSELNLSSLELGDSALYFCASSVVPDPRRGNEKLFFGSGTQLSVL.

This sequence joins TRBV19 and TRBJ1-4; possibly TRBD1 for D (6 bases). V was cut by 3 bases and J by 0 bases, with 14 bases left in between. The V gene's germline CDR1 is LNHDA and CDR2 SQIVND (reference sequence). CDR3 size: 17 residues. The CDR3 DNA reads TGTGCCAGTAGTATCAGGGGAAAACCAGCAACTAATGAAAAACTGTTTTTT. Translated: CASSIRGKPATNEKLFF.

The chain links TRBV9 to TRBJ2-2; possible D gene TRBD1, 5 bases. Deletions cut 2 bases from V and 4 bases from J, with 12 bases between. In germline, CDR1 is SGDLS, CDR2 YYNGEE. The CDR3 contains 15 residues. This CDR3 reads CASSVVGQGTGELFF. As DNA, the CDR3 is TGTGCCAGCAGCGTCGTGGGGCAAGGCACCGGGGAGCTGTTTTTT.

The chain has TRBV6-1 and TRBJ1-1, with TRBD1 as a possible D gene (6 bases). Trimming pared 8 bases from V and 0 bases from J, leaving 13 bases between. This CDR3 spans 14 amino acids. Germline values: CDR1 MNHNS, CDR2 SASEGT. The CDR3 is CASGGLFMNTEAFF. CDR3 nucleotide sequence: TGTGCCAGCGGGGGCCTGTTCATGAACACTGAAGCTTTCTTT.

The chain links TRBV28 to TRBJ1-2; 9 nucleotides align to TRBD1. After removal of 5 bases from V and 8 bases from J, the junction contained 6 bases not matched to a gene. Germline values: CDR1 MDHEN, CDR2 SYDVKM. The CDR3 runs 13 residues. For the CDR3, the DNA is TGTGCCAGCAGTCCGGGACAGGGAGGCGGCTACACCTTC. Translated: CASSPGQGGGYTF.

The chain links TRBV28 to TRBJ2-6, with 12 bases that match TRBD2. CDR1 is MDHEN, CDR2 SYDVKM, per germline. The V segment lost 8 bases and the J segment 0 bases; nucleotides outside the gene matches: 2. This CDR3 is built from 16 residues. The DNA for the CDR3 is TGTGCCAGCGGACTAGCGGGAAGCTCTGGGGCCAACGTCCTGACTTTC. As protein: CASGLAGSSGANVLTF.

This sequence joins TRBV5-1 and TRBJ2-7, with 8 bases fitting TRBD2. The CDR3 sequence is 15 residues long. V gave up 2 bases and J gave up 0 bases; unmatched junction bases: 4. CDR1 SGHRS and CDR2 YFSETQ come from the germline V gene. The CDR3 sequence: CASSLSGGISYEQYF. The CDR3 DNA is TGCGCCAGCAGCTTAAGCGGGGGAATCTCCTACGAGCAGTACTTC.

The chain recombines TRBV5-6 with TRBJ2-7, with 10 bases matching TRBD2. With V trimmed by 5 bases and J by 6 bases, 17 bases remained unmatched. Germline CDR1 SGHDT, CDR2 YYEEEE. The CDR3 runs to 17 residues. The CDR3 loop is CASSPALAGPSPSEQYF. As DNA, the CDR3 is TGTGCCAGCAGTCCGGCACTAGCGGGACCTAGTCCCAGCGAGCAGTACTTC.

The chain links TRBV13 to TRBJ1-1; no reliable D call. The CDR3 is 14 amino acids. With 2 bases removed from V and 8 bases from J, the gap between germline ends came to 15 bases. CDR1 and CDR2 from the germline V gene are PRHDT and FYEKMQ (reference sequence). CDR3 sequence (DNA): TGTGCCAGCAGCTTAATAGAAAGTGGTCGAGAAGCTTTCTTT. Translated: CASSLIESGREAFF.

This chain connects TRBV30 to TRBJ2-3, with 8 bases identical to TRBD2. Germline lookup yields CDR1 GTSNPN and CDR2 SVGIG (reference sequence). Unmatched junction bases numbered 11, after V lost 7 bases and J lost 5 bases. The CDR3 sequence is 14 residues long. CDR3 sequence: CAFRIAGLIDTQYF. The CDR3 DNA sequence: TGTGCCTTCAGGATAGCGGGATTGATAGATACGCAGTATTTT.

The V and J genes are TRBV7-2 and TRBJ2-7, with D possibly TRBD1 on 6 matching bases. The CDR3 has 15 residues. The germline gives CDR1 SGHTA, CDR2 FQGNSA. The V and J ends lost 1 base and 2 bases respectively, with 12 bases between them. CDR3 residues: CASSLVPDRTYEQYF. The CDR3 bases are TGTGCCAGCAGCTTAGTACCCGACAGGACCTACGAGCAGTACTTC.

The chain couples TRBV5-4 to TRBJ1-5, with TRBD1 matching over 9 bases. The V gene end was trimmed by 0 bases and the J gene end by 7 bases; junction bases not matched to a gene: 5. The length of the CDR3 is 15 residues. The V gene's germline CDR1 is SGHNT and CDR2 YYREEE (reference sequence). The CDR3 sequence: CASSLDRGRGQPQHF. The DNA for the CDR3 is TGTGCCAGCAGCTTGGACAGGGGGCGAGGGCAGCCCCAGCATTTT. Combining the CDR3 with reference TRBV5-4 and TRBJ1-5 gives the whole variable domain ETGVTQSPTHLIKTRGQQVTLRCSSQSGHNTVSWYQQALGQGPQFIFQYYREEENGRGNFPPRFSGLQFPNYSSELNVNALELDDSALYLCASSLDRGRGQPQHFGDGTRLSIL.

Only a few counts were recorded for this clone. CDR3 protein: CASSQDHKASGDGYTF. CDR3 nucleotides: TGCGCCAGCAGCCAAGATCACAAGGCCTCCGGAGATGGCTACACCTTC. The chain combines TRBV4-3 with TRBJ1-2; D is ambiguous. The CDR3 contains 16 residues. Germline-derived CDR1 and CDR2 are LGHNA and YSLEER. V was clipped by 0 bases and J by 6 bases, with 17 bases between them.

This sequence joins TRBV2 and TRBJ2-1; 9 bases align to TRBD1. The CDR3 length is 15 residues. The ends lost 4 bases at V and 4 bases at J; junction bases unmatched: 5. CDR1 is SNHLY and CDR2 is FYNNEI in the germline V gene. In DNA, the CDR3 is TGTGCCAGCAGTGGGGGACAGGGTGGGTACAATGAGCAGTTCTTC. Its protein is CASSGGQGGYNEQFF.

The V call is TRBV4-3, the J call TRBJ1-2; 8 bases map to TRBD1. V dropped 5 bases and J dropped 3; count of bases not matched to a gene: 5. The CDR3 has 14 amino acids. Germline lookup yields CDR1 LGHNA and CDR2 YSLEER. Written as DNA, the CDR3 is TGCGCCAGCAGCGTCCAGACAGGGGACTATGGCTACACCTTC. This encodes CASSVQTGDYGYTF.

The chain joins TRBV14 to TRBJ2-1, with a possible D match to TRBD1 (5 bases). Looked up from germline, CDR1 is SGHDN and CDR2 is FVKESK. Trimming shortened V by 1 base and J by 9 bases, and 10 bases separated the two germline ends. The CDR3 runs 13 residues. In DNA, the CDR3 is TGTGCCAGCAGCCAAGCCAGGGATGGTGAGCAGTTCTTC. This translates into CASSQARDGEQFF.

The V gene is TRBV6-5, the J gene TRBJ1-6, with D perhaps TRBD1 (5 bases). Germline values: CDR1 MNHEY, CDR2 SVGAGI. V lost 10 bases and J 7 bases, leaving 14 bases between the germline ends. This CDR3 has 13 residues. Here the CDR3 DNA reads TGTGCCACCATGCGGGGCCGAAATTCACCCCTCCACTTT. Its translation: CATMRGRNSPLHF.

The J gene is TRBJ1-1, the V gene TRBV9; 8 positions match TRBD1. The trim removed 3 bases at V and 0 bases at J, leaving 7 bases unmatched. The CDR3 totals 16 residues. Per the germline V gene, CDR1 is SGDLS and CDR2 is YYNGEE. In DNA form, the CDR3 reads TGTGCCAGCAGCGCCCGGACAGGGTCGATGAACACTGAAGCTTTCTTT. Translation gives CASSARTGSMNTEAFF.

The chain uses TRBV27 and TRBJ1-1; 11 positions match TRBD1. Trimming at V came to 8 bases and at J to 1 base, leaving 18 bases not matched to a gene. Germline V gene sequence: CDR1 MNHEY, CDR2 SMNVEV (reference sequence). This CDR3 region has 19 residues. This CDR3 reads CASVKGLTGTGGRNTEAFF. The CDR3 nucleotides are TGTGCCAGCGTAAAGGGCCTAACCGGGACAGGGGGGAGGAACACTGAAGCTTTCTTT.

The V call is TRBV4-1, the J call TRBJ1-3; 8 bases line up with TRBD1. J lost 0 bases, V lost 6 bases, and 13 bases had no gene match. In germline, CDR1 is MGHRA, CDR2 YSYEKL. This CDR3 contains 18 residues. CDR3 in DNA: TGCGCCAGCAGTTCAGGACAGGGAGGTTTTAGCTCTGGAAACACCATATATTTT. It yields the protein CASSSGQGGFSSGNTIYF.

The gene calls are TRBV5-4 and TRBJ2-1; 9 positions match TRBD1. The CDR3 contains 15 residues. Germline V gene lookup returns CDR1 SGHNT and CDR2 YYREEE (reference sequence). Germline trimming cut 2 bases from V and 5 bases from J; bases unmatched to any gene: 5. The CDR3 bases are TGTGCCAGCAGCTTAGGGACAGGGCGCGACAATGAGCAGTTCTTC. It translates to CASSLGTGRDNEQFF.

The CDR3: CASSQGVTGGSTDTQYF. The DNA of the CDR3 is TGCGCCAGCAGCCAAGGAGTAACAGGGGGGAGCACAGATACGCAGTATTTT. The rearrangement links TRBV4-3 to TRBJ2-3, with 8 bases identical to TRBD1. There are 17 residues in the CDR3. Germline V gene data show CDR1 as LGHNA and CDR2 as YSLEER. The J segment lost 0 bases and the V segment lost 1 base, leaving 6 bases of the junction unmatched.